What follows are 17 T cell receptor beta chains derived from one specimen sequenced in a study of read filtering for tumor transcriptome and immune sequencing. The library was built from 400 to 500 ng RNA with molecular barcoded adaptors for alpha/delta and beta/gamma chains. From the reads, TCRdb called clonotypes with MiXCR, one entry per CDR3 protein. The sample holds some 46,000 distinct CDR3 sequences, 9.5% to 15% seen once. Input material: a population of CD138-negative cells sorted from bone marrow. Receptor source: a donor at least 40 years old with multiple myeloma.

This clonotype was seen many times. The chain combines TRBV20-1 with TRBJ1-5; tentative D call: TRBD1 (5 bases). The CDR3 covers 12 residues. Germline assignment: CDR1 DFQATT and CDR2 SNEGSKA (reference sequence). V lost 0 bases and J 5 bases, leaving 5 bases between the germline ends. The CDR3 region has the DNA TGCAGTGCTAGAGAGGGGGATCAGCCCCAGCATTTT. Translating it yields CSAREGDQPQHF.

Ten or more counts support this clonotype. The chain joins TRBV20-1 to TRBJ2-5; 7 bases are shared with TRBD2. The CDR3 contains 14 residues. V shed 4 bases and J 5 bases; nucleotides not matched to a gene: 10. CDR1 and CDR2 (germline): DFQATT, SNEGSKA (reference sequence). The CDR3: CSAMVTTSVETQYF. Here the CDR3 DNA reads TGCAGTGCTATGGTTACCACTAGCGTGGAGACCCAGTACTTC.

This clonotype has a count of ten or more. V is TRBV11-2 and J is TRBJ2-1; D is undetermined. Germline values: CDR1 SGHAT, CDR2 FQNNGV. V lost 5 bases, J lost 6 bases, and 5 bases lay in between. CDR3 length: 11 residues. The CDR3 nucleotides are TGTGCCAGCAGCCTTAGCAATGAGCAGTTCTTC. Protein sequence: CASSLSNEQFF.

Ten or more counts support this clonotype. The gene calls are TRBV6-2 or TRBV6-3 and TRBJ2-5, with 10 positions matching TRBD1. CDR1 and CDR2 (germline): MNHEY, SVGEGT. The junction had 5 bases not matched to a gene; V was cut back by 0 bases and J by 4 bases. This CDR3 is 16 amino acids long. CDR3 bases: TGTGCCAGCAGTTACTCGAGGACAGGGGGAGGAGAGACCCAGTACTTC. It yields the protein CASSYSRTGGGETQYF.

This clonotype appeared many times. The J gene is TRBJ2-3, the V gene TRBV7-3; 15 bases agree with TRBD2. CDR3 length: 15 residues. Germline lookup yields CDR1 SGHTA and CDR2 FQGTGA. The V gene end was trimmed by 5 bases and the J gene end by 7 bases; junction bases not matched to a gene: 4. The CDR3 protein is CASSPGTSGRNTQYF. The DNA of the CDR3 is TGTGCCAGCAGCCCAGGGACTAGCGGGAGGAATACGCAGTATTTT.

Ten or more counts support this clonotype. CDR3 in amino acids: CASQRDRGNEQYF. In nucleotides, the CDR3 is TGTGCCAGCCAGCGCGACAGAGGTAACGAGCAGTACTTC. The V gene is TRBV2, the J gene TRBJ2-7; D might be TRBD1 (5 bases). V lost 8 bases, J lost 5 bases, and 16 bases lay in between. CDR3 length: 13 residues. CDR1 is SNHLY and CDR2 is FYNNEI in the germline V gene. Full variable domain (missing parts from reference TRBV2 and TRBJ2-7): EPEVTQTPSHQVTQMGQEVILRCVPISNHLYFYWYRQILGQKVEFLVSFYNNEISEKSEIFDDQFSVERPDGSNFTLKIRSTKLEDSAMYFCASQRDRGNEQYFGPGTRLTVT.

The table lists this clonotype with many counts. This CDR3 reads CASSSPRQGGYSNQPQHF. The CDR3 coding sequence is TGTGCCAGCAGCTCCCCTCGACAGGGAGGTTATAGCAATCAGCCCCAGCATTTT. The chain uses TRBV11-2 and TRBJ1-5, with TRBD1 matching 7 bases. The germline V gene has CDR1 SGHAT and CDR2 FQNNGV. The CDR3 consists of 18 residues. V lost 4 bases and J lost 0; bases outside the gene matches: 12.

This clonotype was seen at least ten times. The rearrangement links TRBV4-1 to TRBJ2-1; TRBD2 matches 10 bases. J gave up 5 bases and V 3 bases, and 13 bases lay outside the gene matches. The CDR3 has 18 amino acids. Germline V gene lookup returns CDR1 MGHRA and CDR2 YSYEKL. The CDR3 protein is CASSQVYPPGLANNEQFF. CDR3 bases: TGCGCCAGCAGCCAGGTCTACCCACCGGGACTAGCGAACAATGAGCAGTTCTTC.

This clonotype was recorded at least ten times. This chain uses TRBV30 with TRBJ1-4, with D possibly matching TRBD1 (6 bases). CDR1 is GTSNPN, CDR2 SVGIG, per germline (reference sequence). The CDR3 covers 14 residues. V dropped 5 bases and J dropped 4 bases, with 14 bases sitting between them. As DNA, the CDR3 is TGTGCCTGGGCGATACAGGGATATAATGAAAAACTGTTTTTT. It is translated as CAWAIQGYNEKLFF.

This clonotype was recorded at least ten times. Its ends do not fully match the called genes, so a read error is possible. This sequence joins TRBV27 and TRBJ2-1; 11 bases map to TRBD2. CDR1 is MNHEY, CDR2 SMNVEV, per germline (reference sequence). This CDR3 has 13 residues. The CDR3 region has the DNA TGTGCCAGCAGCCCGGAGCCGGGACTAGCGGCTTCCTTC. Translated, it gives CASSPEPGLAASF.

This clonotype occurred many times. The V gene is TRBV27, the J gene TRBJ1-1; no firm D call. This CDR3 region has 13 residues. V was shortened by 2 bases and J by 1 base, with 5 bases between the two germline ends. Germline V lookup: CDR1 MNHEY, CDR2 SMNVEV (reference sequence). DNA of the CDR3: TGTGCCAGCAGTTTAAATGCGAACACTGAAGCTTTCTTT. It translates to CASSLNANTEAFF.

Regarding this clonotype: A far bigger clonotype differs at one base, so this is likely a read error. This chain joins TRBV6-1 and TRBJ2-1, with TRBD1 matching over 9 bases. The CDR3 is 15 residues long. From germline, CDR1 is MNHNS and CDR2 SASEGT. CDR3 sequence: CASSRTGGAYNEQSF. The DNA for the CDR3 is TGTGCCAGCAGCCGAACAGGGGGCGCGTACAATGAGCAGTCCTTC.

This clonotype was detected many times. The V call is TRBV19, the J call TRBJ2-7; D not resolved. V was pared by 9 bases and J by 0 bases, with 18 bases between. This CDR3 region has 15 residues. CDR1 is LNHDA and CDR2 is SQIVND in the germline V gene (reference sequence). CDR3 in DNA: TGTGCCAGCCGCCATTCGACTGGGCTCTCCTACGAGCAGTACTTC. It encodes CASRHSTGLSYEQYF.

A few counts support this clonotype. A much larger clone sits a single nucleotide away, making a read error possible. The chain combines TRBV5-1 with TRBJ2-1, with TRBD2 identical over 11 bases. Germline assignment: CDR1 SGHRS and CDR2 YFSETQ. The J segment lost 9 bases and the V segment lost 7 bases, leaving 15 bases of the junction unmatched. The CDR3 runs 16 residues. The CDR3 sequence is CASRVGPLAGVSEQFF. The CDR3 DNA follows: TGCGCCAGCCGAGTGGGCCCACTAGCGGGAGTAAGTGAGCAGTTCTTC.

This clonotype was found many times. The CDR3 region is CASSERGTEAFF. DNA for the CDR3: TGTGCCAGCAGTGAACGGGGCACTGAAGCTTTCTTT. V and J are TRBV2 and TRBJ1-1, with unresolved D. The CDR3 has 12 amino acids. Germline V lookup: CDR1 SNHLY, CDR2 FYNNEI. Trimming took 2 bases from V and 4 from J, leaving 5 bases between them. Complete variable domain (other parts from reference TRBV2 and TRBJ1-1): EPEVTQTPSHQVTQMGQEVILRCVPISNHLYFYWYRQILGQKVEFLVSFYNNEISEKSEIFDDQFSVERPDGSNFTLKIRSTKLEDSAMYFCASSERGTEAFFGQGTRLTVV.

Many counts were recorded for this clonotype. The genes are TRBV18 and TRBJ1-1; D remains unclear. V was pared by 6 bases and J by 1 base, with 9 bases between. Germline V gives CDR1 KGHSH, CDR2 LQKENI. The CDR3 has 13 amino acids. CDR3 coding DNA: TGTGCCAGCTCCCCTAACAAGAACACTGAAGCTTTCTTT. Translating it yields CASSPNKNTEAFF.

This clonotype was detected many times. The V gene is TRBV20-1, the J gene TRBJ2-1; 8 bases align to TRBD2. The ends lost 0 bases at V and 7 bases at J; junction bases unmatched: 20. CDR1 DFQATT and CDR2 SNEGSKA come from the germline V gene (reference sequence). The CDR3 spans 19 residues. CDR3: CSARDLRARGDTAGNEQFF. DNA of the CDR3: TGCAGTGCTAGAGATCTTCGCGCGCGGGGGGACACCGCTGGGAATGAGCAGTTCTTC.